A selection of T cell receptor beta chains follows, all from one sample in a study of immune evolution from preneoplasia to lung adenocarcinoma. The assay was immunoSEQ multiplex PCR, and TCRdb's table has in-frame clones only and misses some. The repertoire holds roughly 3,000 clones, with roughly 87% as singletons. Material: FFPE adjacent normal lung tissue. Receptor source: an older person with lung adenocarcinoma. Both conserved end residues are part of each CDR3. The D gene is left open where the match is weak. For some rows the clone size is stated as once, few or many, or as a class when expanded; others skip it.

J: TRBJ1-4; V: TRBV5-4; D: TRBD1; size: .; DNA: TGTGCCAGCAGCTCACAGGGGGCGACTAATGAAAAACTGTTTTTT; CDR3: CASSSQGATNEKLFF
J: TRBJ2-2; V: TRBV2; D: .; size: .; DNA: TGTGCCAGCAGCCACCGTTGGGAAGGGATAACCGGGGAGCTGTTTTTT; CDR3: CASSHRWEGITGELFF
J: TRBJ1-2; V: TRBV6-6; D: .; size: .; DNA: TGTGCCAGCAGATCCTGGACGGACGGCTACACCTTC; CDR3: CASRSWTDGYTF
J: TRBJ2-1; V: TRBV7-9; D: TRBD2; size: .; DNA: TGTGCCAGCAGCTCCGGACTAGCGGGAGACCCCGTTGGGTTCTTC; CDR3: CASSSGLAGDPVGFF
J: TRBJ1-5; V: TRBV11-2; D: .; size: .; DNA: TGTGCCAGCAGCAGCATGGGCCCGGGGCAGCCCCAGCATTTT; CDR3: CASSSMGPGQPQHF
J: TRBJ2-1; V: TRBV18; D: .; size: .; DNA: TGTGCCAGCTCACCACCGAGGCAGAATGGTGAGCAGTTCTTC; CDR3: CASSPPRQNGEQFF
J: TRBJ2-3; V: TRBV30; D: TRBD2; size: .; DNA: TGTGCCTGGAGCCCTAGCGGGGGAGGAGATACGCAGTATTTT; CDR3: CAWSPSGGGDTQYF
J: TRBJ2-6; V: TRBV5-6; D: .; size: .; DNA: TGTGCCCTCCCAGCAGGTAAAACTGGGGCCAACGTCCTGACTTTC; CDR3: CALPAGKTGANVLTF
J: TRBJ2-4; V: TRBV21-1; D: .; size: .; DNA: TGTGCCAGCAGCATGGAATTAGCCAAAAACATTCAGTACTTC; CDR3: CASSMELAKNIQYF
J: TRBJ2-1; V: TRBV19; D: .; size: .; DNA: TGTGCCAGTAGTGGCGGGGCTTCCAACTCCTACAATGAGCAGTTCTTC; CDR3: CASSGGASNSYNEQFF
J: TRBJ2-5; V: TRBV7-8; D: TRBD2; size: .; DNA: TGTGCCAGCAGCTTAGGTGCTAGCGGGAATCGGGAGACCCAGTACTTC; CDR3: CASSLGASGNRETQYF
J: TRBJ1-6; V: TRBV7-2; D: .; size: once; DNA: TGTGCCAGCAGCTTATTGCAGCCGGTTTCACCCCTCCACTTT; CDR3: CASSLLQPVSPLHF
J: TRBJ1-1; V: TRBV5-1; D: .; size: large; DNA: TGCGCCAGCAGCTTGGATGGGGCCCACACTGAAGCTTTCTTT; CDR3: CASSLDGAHTEAFF
J: TRBJ1-2; V: TRBV28; D: .; size: .; DNA: TGTGCCAGCAGTTTAACGAATTCGAGAGGTTACACCTTC; CDR3: CASSLTNSRGYTF
J: TRBJ2-3; V: TRBV29-1; D: .; size: .; DNA: TGCAGCGTTGAAGAGAGCACAGATACGCAGTATTTT; CDR3: CSVEESTDTQYF
J: TRBJ1-2; V: TRBV11-2; D: .; size: .; DNA: TGTGCCAGCAGCTTACGTCCAGCTAACTATGGCTACACCTTC; CDR3: CASSLRPANYGYTF
J: TRBJ2-7; V: TRBV4-2; D: TRBD1; size: .; DNA: TGTGCCAGCAGCCACGCCGGGACAGGGGGCTACGAGCAGTACTTC; CDR3: CASSHAGTGGYEQYF
J: TRBJ2-7; V: TRBV7-2; D: .; size: .; DNA: TGTGCCAGCAGCCGGCCGACTAGCGAGCAGTACTTC; CDR3: CASSRPTSEQYF
J: TRBJ2-1; V: TRBV29-1; D: TRBD2; size: .; DNA: TGCATCGGGACTAGTCGGAATTACAATGAGCAGTTCTTC; CDR3: CIGTSRNYNEQFF
J: TRBJ1-5; V: TRBV19; D: .; size: .; DNA: TGTGCCAGTAGTCTGAATAGCAATCAGCCCCAGCATTTT; CDR3: CASSLNSNQPQHF
J: TRBJ2-7; V: TRBV30; D: .; size: .; DNA: TGTGCCTGGTTCCCCGAGGGCGGCAAGGTTAGCGAGCAGTACTTC; CDR3: CAWFPEGGKVSEQYF
J: TRBJ2-5; V: TRBV5-1; D: TRBD1; size: .; DNA: TGCGCCAGCAGCTTGACCGGACAGGGAGAGACCCAGTACTTC; CDR3: CASSLTGQGETQYF
J: TRBJ2-3; V: TRBV6-5; D: .; size: few; DNA: TGTGCCAGAGATACGCAGTATTTT; CDR3: CARDTQYF
J: TRBJ1-1; V: TRBV30; D: .; size: .; DNA: TGTGCCTGGAGGGTATTGAACACTGAAGCTTTCTTT; CDR3: CAWRVLNTEAFF
J: TRBJ2-7; V: TRBV28; D: .; size: .; DNA: TGTGCCAGCAGTTGGGGGGGCAGAGGGGTCTACGAGCAGTACTTC; CDR3: CASSWGGRGVYEQYF
J: TRBJ1-1; V: TRBV7-2; D: .; size: .; DNA: TGTGCCAGCAGACCAACGGCTACAGCTGAAGCTTTCTTT; CDR3: CASRPTATAEAFF
J: TRBJ2-7; V: TRBV19; D: .; size: .; DNA: TGTGCCAGTAGTAGGGGGACGGTAGTCTACGAGCAGTACTTC; CDR3: CASSRGTVVYEQYF
J: TRBJ2-7; V: TRBV10-1; D: .; size: .; DNA: TGCGCCAGCAGTGGGGGCTTCCCGGGACTCCACTACGAGCAGTACTTC; CDR3: CASSGGFPGLHYEQYF
J: TRBJ2-7; V: TRBV28; D: .; size: .; DNA: TGTGCCAGCGCCCACCGTCACAGATACGAGCAGTACTTC; CDR3: CASAHRHRYEQYF
J: TRBJ2-3; V: TRBV5-1; D: .; size: .; DNA: TGCGCCAGCAGCGCAGGGTTAAATACGCAGTATTTT; CDR3: CASSAGLNTQYF
J: TRBJ2-3; V: TRBV7-3; D: .; size: .; DNA: TGTGCCAGCAGCACGACAGGCACAGATACGCAGTATTTT; CDR3: CASSTTGTDTQYF